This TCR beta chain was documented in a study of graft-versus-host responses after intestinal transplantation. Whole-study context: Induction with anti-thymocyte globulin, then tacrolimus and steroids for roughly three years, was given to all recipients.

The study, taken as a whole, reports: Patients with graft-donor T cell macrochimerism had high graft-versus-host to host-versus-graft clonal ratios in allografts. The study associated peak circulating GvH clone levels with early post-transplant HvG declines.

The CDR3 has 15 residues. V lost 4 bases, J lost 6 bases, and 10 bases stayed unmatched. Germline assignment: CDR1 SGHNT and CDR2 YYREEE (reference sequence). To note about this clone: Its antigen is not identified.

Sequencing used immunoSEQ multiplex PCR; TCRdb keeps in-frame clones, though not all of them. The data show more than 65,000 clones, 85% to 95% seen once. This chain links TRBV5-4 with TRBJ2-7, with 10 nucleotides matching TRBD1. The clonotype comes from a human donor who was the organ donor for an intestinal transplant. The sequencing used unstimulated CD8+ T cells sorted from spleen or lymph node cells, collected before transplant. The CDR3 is CASSITGTGDREQYF. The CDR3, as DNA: TGTGCCAGCAGCATAACCGGGACAGGGGATCGCGAGCAGTACTTC.